These 15 T cell receptor beta chains share one sample of origin, sequenced in a study of blood T cell repertoires in COVID-19. This table comes from immunoSEQ multiplex PCR, and its TCRdb copy is limited to in-frame clones, with some not included. Counted here are around 300,000 clones, about 91% occurring once; the ten biggest clones make up 1.6%. Sequenced material: peripheral blood. Every receptor here comes from a woman under 40 with COVID-19, enrolled during active disease.

This chain joins TRBV5-6 and TRBJ1-2; perhaps TRBD1 as D (5 bases). Trimming shortened V by 0 bases and J by 3 bases, and 12 bases separated the two germline ends. Germline V gene sequence: CDR1 SGHDT, CDR2 YYEEEE. The CDR3 contains 15 residues. CDR3 sequence: CASSLVGREDYGYTF. The CDR3 coding sequence is TGTGCCAGCAGCTTGGTTGGCAGGGAGGACTATGGCTACACCTTC.

The chain recombines TRBV7-8 with TRBJ1-1, with D possibly matching TRBD1 (6 bases). Germline values: CDR1 SGHVS, CDR2 FQNEAQ. CDR3 length equals 12 residues. Trimming removed 3 bases at V and 11 bases at J, with 13 bases between. As DNA, the CDR3 is TGTGCCAGCAGCTTTGGGGGCTCGATTGCTTTCTTT. Protein product: CASSFGGSIAFF.

In DNA, the CDR3 is TGTGCCAGCAGCTTAGTTCCAGCGGGGGGGCCCTACACCGGGGAGCTGTTTTTT. Amino acids: CASSLVPAGGPYTGELFF. The chain uses TRBV11-2 and TRBJ2-2; 10 bases agree with TRBD2. This CDR3 is built from 18 residues. CDR1 is SGHAT and CDR2 is FQNNGV in the germline V gene. The V gene end was trimmed by 1 base and the J gene end by 3 bases; junction bases not matched to a gene: 8.

The chain links TRBV7-2 to TRBJ2-7, with D unresolved. This CDR3 contains 14 residues. Germline CDR1 and CDR2: SGHTA and FQGNSA. The V end lost 5 bases, the J end lost 0 bases, and 11 bases lay between the germline ends. As DNA, the CDR3 is TGTGCCAGCAGCCCAACCCTCAGCTCCTACGAGCAGTACGTC. Residues: CASSPTLSSYEQYV.

This clone was seen once. The CDR3 spells CASRFPNTEAFF. In nucleotides, the CDR3 is TGTGCCAGCAGGTTTCCAAACACTGAAGCTTTCTTT. The chain recombines TRBV2 with TRBJ1-1; D not resolved. CDR1 is SNHLY and CDR2 is FYNNEI in the germline V gene. The CDR3 is made up of 12 amino acids. The V and J ends lost 6 bases and 2 bases respectively, with 7 bases between them. The full variable domain, completed using reference TRBV2 and TRBJ1-1, is EPEVTQTPSHQVTQMGQEVILRCVPISNHLYFYWYRQILGQKVEFLVSFYNNEISEKSEIFDDQFSVERPDGSNFTLKIRSTKLEDSAMYFCASRFPNTEAFFGQGTRLTVV.

This chain uses TRBV7-6 with TRBJ1-3; possible D gene TRBD1, 5 bases. Trimming left V 5 bases short and J 5 bases short, with 16 bases between. The CDR3 length is 15 residues. Germline V gene sequence: CDR1 SGHVS, CDR2 FNYEAQ. CDR3 DNA sequence: TGTGCCAGCAGCCCGGGGAGGGGAGGGCGAAACACCATATATTTT. It encodes CASSPGRGGRNTIYF.

The V gene is TRBV20-1, the J gene TRBJ1-5; D uncertain. V lost 3 bases and J lost 11, with 20 bases in between. Looked up from germline, CDR1 is DFQATT and CDR2 is SNEGSKA (reference sequence). The CDR3 contains 14 residues. The CDR3 nucleotides read TGCAGTGCTAGTTCCGGCAGCGGACCATTGGCCCAGCATTTT. Translation gives CSASSGSGPLAQHF.

The J gene is TRBJ2-5, the V gene TRBV6-2 or TRBV6-3; D remains ambiguous. V gave up 0 bases and J gave up 2 bases, with 4 bases separating them. The CDR3 covers 13 residues. The germline V gene encodes CDR1 MNHEY and CDR2 SVGEGT. CDR3 in amino acids: CASSYSPQETQYF. In nucleotides, the CDR3 is TGTGCCAGCAGTTACTCCCCTCAAGAGACCCAGTACTTC.

The chain uses TRBV5-1 and TRBJ1-1, with D hard to call. The CDR3 contains 14 residues. Germline V gene sequence: CDR1 SGHRS, CDR2 YFSETQ. Trimming pared 0 bases from V and 8 bases from J, leaving 14 bases between. The CDR3 DNA reads TGCGCCAGCAGCTTGGGGGCAGCCTCGGCGGAAGCTTTCTTT. As protein: CASSLGAASAEAFF.

The chain employs TRBV29-1 and TRBJ2-7, with 9 bases lining up with TRBD1. Germline V CDR1 and CDR2: SQVTM, ANQGSEA. The junction had 7 bases not matched to a gene; V was cut back by 6 bases and J by 1 base. The CDR3 contains 14 residues. CDR3 sequence (DNA): TGCAGCGTAGAGGACAGGGGAGGTTCCTACGAGCAGTACGTC. Its protein product is CSVEDRGGSYEQYV.

This clone was recorded once. J is TRBJ2-7 and V is TRBV5-6; 9 bases map to TRBD1. The CDR3 loop spans 15 amino acids. V was clipped by 4 bases and J by 0 bases; unmatched bases: 5. Germline assignment: CDR1 SGHDT and CDR2 YYEEEE. CDR3 sequence (DNA): TGTGCCAGCAGCGGTGGGACAGGGTTCTCCTACGAGCAGTACGTC. Residues: CASSGGTGFSYEQYV.

This clone was seen a single time. This chain links TRBV18 with TRBJ1-1; D remains ambiguous. The CDR3 length is 15 residues. Looked up from germline, CDR1 is KGHSH and CDR2 is LQKENI. Trimming took off 6 bases at V and 5 bases at J, with 19 bases between the two ends. DNA of the CDR3: TGTGCCAGCTCGGAGAAACAGCTGCGGGGAACTGAAGCTTTCTTT. Translating it yields CASSEKQLRGTEAFF.

This clone was seen a single time. The chain employs TRBV19 and TRBJ2-3; 8 bases map to TRBD2. J was trimmed by 1 base and V by 3 bases; bases with no gene match: 6. Germline V lookup: CDR1 LNHDA, CDR2 SQIVND (reference sequence). There are 16 residues in the CDR3. The CDR3 spells CASSITIAGRTDTQYF. The CDR3 DNA follows: TGTGCCAGTAGTATCACTATAGCGGGGCGCACAGATACGCAGTATTTT.

This clone is a singleton in its sample. The chain joins TRBV6-5 to TRBJ2-3; D is possibly TRBD2 (5 bases). Per the germline V gene, CDR1 is MNHEY and CDR2 is SVGAGI. This CDR3 is 15 amino acids long. V lost 4 bases, J lost 0 bases, and 11 bases lay in between. CDR3 region: CASSSWRGSTDTQYF. DNA for the CDR3: TGTGCCAGCAGTTCGTGGCGCGGGAGCACAGATACGCAGTATTTT.

The chain carries TRBV6-5 and TRBJ1-4, with 9 bases lining up with TRBD1. J was trimmed by 10 bases and V by 8 bases; bases with no gene match: 11. From germline, CDR1 is MNHEY and CDR2 SVGAGI. The CDR3 totals 14 residues. In DNA, the CDR3 is TGTGCCAGCGCTCCCGGGACAGGGAGGGCAAAACTGTTTTTT. It encodes CASAPGTGRAKLFF.